A selection of T cell receptor beta chains follows, all from one sample in a study of cytotoxic CD8 clonotypes in ibrutinib-treated CLL. Assay: immunoSEQ multiplex PCR; the TCRdb copy retains only in-frame clones and omits some. The table has more than 15,000 clones, about 61% seen once. Here the sequenced sample was PBMCs, taken after 12 months of ibrutinib treatment. The source of these receptors is a human donor with chronic lymphocytic leukemia. Both conserved end residues are part of each CDR3. A D gene is named only where the DNA matches it firmly. Some rows have no size entry. The others give once, few or many, or a class for an expanded clone.

size	V	J	length	D	DNA	CDR3
-	TRBV6-1	TRBJ1-4	14	-	TGTGCCAGCAGTGAAGGCATTAGGGTTGAAAAACTGTTTTTT	CASSEGIRVEKLFF
once	TRBV28	TRBJ2-1	10	-	TGTGCCAGCAGTTTATATGAGCAGTTCTTC	CASSLYEQFF
few	TRBV19	TRBJ2-5	14	-	TGTGCCAGTAGTATAGGGCAGGGTTGGGAGACCCAGTACTTC	CASSIGQGWETQYF
-	TRBV28	TRBJ1-5	16	TRBD1	TGTGCCAGCTCGGGGACAGGGGGGGATGGCAATCAGCCCCAGCATTTT	CASSGTGGDGNQPQHF
-	TRBV19	TRBJ1-4	16	TRBD1	TGTGCCAGTAGTATAGATAGCCGGACAGGATATGAAAAACTGTTTTTT	CASSIDSRTGYEKLFF
-	TRBV6-5	TRBJ2-7	15	TRBD1	TGTGCCAGCAGTTATGCGGGACAGGGGGCCTACGAGCAGTACTTC	CASSYAGQGAYEQYF
-	TRBV5-6	TRBJ2-2	14	-	TGTGCCAGTAGACTTGGGAGTAACACCGGGGAGCTGTTTTTT	CASRLGSNTGELFF
-	TRBV5-1	TRBJ2-2	15	-	TGCGCCAGCAGCCTGGAAGGGGGTCCTACCGGGGAGCTGTTTTTT	CASSLEGGPTGELFF
-	TRBV21-1	TRBJ1-5	15	-	TGTGCCAGCAGCAAAGAAAGGGACAGGGGTCAGCCCCAGCATTTT	CASSKERDRGQPQHF
-	TRBV29-1	TRBJ2-3	12	-	TGCAGCGTTGTTGAGCTCCCGGGTACGCAGTATTTT	CSVVELPGTQYF
few	TRBV19	TRBJ1-2	14	-	TGTGCCAGTAGTATAGGCTCAGGACTCTATGGCTACACCTTC	CASSIGSGLYGYTF
few	TRBV11-2	TRBJ2-7	15	-	TGTGCCAGCAGCTCGCGGGACACGGGGACCTACGAGCAGTACTTC	CASSSRDTGTYEQYF
few	TRBV5-4	TRBJ2-1	13	-	TGTGCCAGCAGCTTGGACCAGTACAATGAGCAGTTCTTC	CASSLDQYNEQFF
few	TRBV7-7	TRBJ1-4	13	-	TGTGCTAGCAGCGCCATGTGGGGGGAAAAACTGTTTTTT	CASSAMWGEKLFF
-	TRBV27	TRBJ2-6	12	-	TGTGCCAGCAGTTCGGAGGCCAACGTCCTGACTTTC	CASSSEANVLTF
-	TRBV10-2	TRBJ2-3	15	-	TGCGCCAGCAGTGAGTGGGGCGGGGGCACAGATACGCAGTATTTT	CASSEWGGGTDTQYF
few	TRBV5-1	TRBJ1-2	13	-	TGCGCCAGCAGCTTGACAGCTAACTATGGCTACACCTTC	CASSLTANYGYTF
-	TRBV5-1	TRBJ2-5	15	-	TGCGCCAGCAGCTTGGGGCCGGCGGTTCAAGAGACCCAGTACTTC	CASSLGPAVQETQYF
few	TRBV19	TRBJ2-5	15	TRBD1	TGTGCCAGTACCGGTCTGGGACAGGGGAGAGAGACCCAGTACTTC	CASTGLGQGRETQYF
-	TRBV6-4	TRBJ2-1	15	TRBD2	TGTGCCAGCAGTGTCCTAGCGGGGGCCTACAATGAGCAGTTCTTC	CASSVLAGAYNEQFF
once	TRBV27	TRBJ2-7	15	TRBD2	TGTGCCAGCACCCCCCTGGCGGGAGGGCCGGTCGAGCAGTACTTC	CASTPLAGGPVEQYF
-	TRBV7-3	TRBJ2-1	15	TRBD2	TGTGCCAGCAGCTTAAGCGGGAGTTTTTACAATGAGCAGTTCTTC	CASSLSGSFYNEQFF
few	TRBV19	TRBJ1-5	17	-	TGTGCCAGTAGTCCCCCCTCAGAGACACGGGAGAATCAGCCCCAGCATTTT	CASSPPSETRENQPQHF
few	TRBV5-1	TRBJ2-2	16	-	TGCGCCAGCAGCTTCTCGACATTCGCGAACACCGGGGAGCTGTTTTTT	CASSFSTFANTGELFF
-	TRBV5-1	TRBJ2-7	15	TRBD1	TGCGCCAGCAGCTTGGCAGGGGGATTTTCCTACGAGCAGTACTTC	CASSLAGGFSYEQYF
few	TRBV29-1	TRBJ2-4	16	TRBD2	TGCAGCGTTGATGGGACTAGCGGGCTCGGGGGGAACATTCAGTACTTC	CSVDGTSGLGGNIQYF
few	TRBV30	TRBJ2-1	12	-	TGTGCCTGGAGTGACGACACCGCGTCTCCGTTCTTC	CAWSDDTASPFF
-	TRBV12-2	TRBJ2-7	16	-	TGTGCAAGTCGCTTAGCCTCGGGCAGAGCCTCCTACGAGCAGTACTTC	CASRLASGRASYEQYF
-	TRBV9	TRBJ2-1	13	-	TGTGCCAGCAGCGTAGAAACTATCAATGAGCAGTTCTTC	CASSVETINEQFF
-	TRBV19	TRBJ2-4	15	TRBD1	TGTGCCAGTAGTATGAGGACAGGGGTACTATCGGGTCAGTACTTC	CASSMRTGVLSGQYF
-	TRBV11-3	TRBJ2-1	15	-	TGTGCCAGCAGCTACAGAGGGTTCGGGACCGAGGAGCAGTTCTTC	CASSYRGFGTEEQFF
-	TRBV7-3	TRBJ1-2	16	-	TGTGCCAGCAGCTTAACGGTCGAGAGGGGGAGGAATGGCTACACCTTC	CASSLTVERGRNGYTF
-	TRBV21-1	TRBJ1-3	17	-	TGTGCCAGCAGCATCCCCAGACTGGCAGAGGCTGGAAACACCATATATTTT	CASSIPRLAEAGNTIYF
-	TRBV6-6	TRBJ2-2	13	-	TGTGCCAGCAGCTTTGAACTGACCGGGGAGCTGTTTTTT	CASSFELTGELFF
-	TRBV4-1	TRBJ2-7	19	TRBD2	TGCGCCAGCAGCCAATTACCGGGACTAGCGGGAGGTGACTCCTACGAGCAGTACTTC	CASSQLPGLAGGDSYEQYF
-	TRBV5-1	TRBJ2-3	18	TRBD2	TGCGCCAGCAGCTTGGGGGGGACTAGCGGGAGGCCTGGAGATACGCAGTATTTT	CASSLGGTSGRPGDTQYF
few	TRBV10-2	TRBJ2-1	13	-	TGCGCCAGCAGCCCCGGGACAACACATGAGCAGTTCTTC	CASSPGTTHEQFF
once	TRBV19	TRBJ2-7	13	-	TGTGCCAGTAGTCCGATGGGTAGTTACGAGCAGTACTTC	CASSPMGSYEQYF
-	TRBV28	TRBJ1-4	13	-	TGTGCCCACCTCCGGGTTGTGAATGAAAAACTGTTTTTT	CAHLRVVNEKLFF
-	TRBV9	TRBJ2-2	14	TRBD2	TGTGCCAGCAGCGGGACTAGCGGAACCGGGGAGCTGTTTTTT	CASSGTSGTGELFF
-	TRBV19	TRBJ2-2	17	-	TGTGCCAGTAGTATAACGCCCGGCGGGGCGAACACCGGGGAGCTGTTTTTT	CASSITPGGANTGELFF
-	TRBV5-1	TRBJ2-1	14	TRBD2	TGCGCCAGCAGCTCGCTAACTAGCGGCGATGAGCAGTTCTTC	CASSSLTSGDEQFF
few	TRBV30	TRBJ1-5	12	-	TGTGCCTGGAGTGTATTCAATCAGCCCCAGCATTTT	CAWSVFNQPQHF
few	TRBV6-1	TRBJ1-2	13	-	TGTGCCAGCAGAGGGCAGACTAACTATGGCTACACCTTC	CASRGQTNYGYTF
-	TRBV28	TRBJ1-4	14	-	TGTGCCAGCAGTCTCCGGCAGAGTAATGAAAAACTGTTTTTT	CASSLRQSNEKLFF
large	TRBV6-1	TRBJ1-4	17	-	TGTGCCAGCAGTGAAGACAGTGTCGGATCACAGGGCGGGAAACTGTTTTTT	CASSEDSVGSQGGKLFF
-	TRBV5-1	TRBJ1-4	15	TRBD1	TGCGCCAGCAGCGGTACAGGGGAGAGGGATGAAAAACTGTTTTTT	CASSGTGERDEKLFF
-	TRBV2	TRBJ2-7	16	-	TGTGCCAGCAGTGAGGGAGGAACAGCATATTCCTACGAGCAGTACTTC	CASSEGGTAYSYEQYF
-	TRBV6-5	TRBJ2-3	15	TRBD2	TGTGCCAGCAGTACCCGGACTAGCGGGGGAGATACGCAGTATTTT	CASSTRTSGGDTQYF
-	TRBV19	TRBJ2-7	16	TRBD2	TGTGCCAGTAGTATAGAGGCTAGCGGGAGGATGGACGAGCAGTACTTC	CASSIEASGRMDEQYF
-	TRBV5-1	TRBJ2-1	15	TRBD2	TGCGCCAGCAGTAGGGCTAGCGGGAGTAAAGATGAGCAGTTCTTC	CASSRASGSKDEQFF
-	TRBV7-3	TRBJ2-5	13	-	TGTGCCAGCAGCTCCCAGAGTCAAGAGACCCAGTACTTC	CASSSQSQETQYF
few	TRBV7-3	TRBJ2-3	13	-	TGTGCCAGCAGCTTAATTCGGGAGGATACGCAGTATTTT	CASSLIREDTQYF
-	TRBV7-2	TRBJ2-7	15	TRBD1	TGTGCCAGCAGCTCCCCGGGACAGGGTTCCTACGAGCAGTACTTC	CASSSPGQGSYEQYF
-	TRBV2	TRBJ2-1	15	TRBD2	TGTGCCAGCTCCAAGGGCGGGAGGGACTACAATGAGCAGTTCTTC	CASSKGGRDYNEQFF